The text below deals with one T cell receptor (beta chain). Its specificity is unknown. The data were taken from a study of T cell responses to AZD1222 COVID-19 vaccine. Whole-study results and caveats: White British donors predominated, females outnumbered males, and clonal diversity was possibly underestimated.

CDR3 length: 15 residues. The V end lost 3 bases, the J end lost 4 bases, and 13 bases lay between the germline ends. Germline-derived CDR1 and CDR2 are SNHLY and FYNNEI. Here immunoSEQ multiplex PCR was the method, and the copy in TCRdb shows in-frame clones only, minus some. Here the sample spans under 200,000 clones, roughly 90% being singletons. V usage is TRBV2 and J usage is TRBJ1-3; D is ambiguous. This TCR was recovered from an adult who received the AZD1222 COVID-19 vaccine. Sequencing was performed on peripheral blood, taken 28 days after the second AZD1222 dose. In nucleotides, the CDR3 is TGTGCCAGCAGTGAGGCCCGGAAAGTAGGAAACACCATATATTTT. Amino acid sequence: CASSEARKVGNTIYF.